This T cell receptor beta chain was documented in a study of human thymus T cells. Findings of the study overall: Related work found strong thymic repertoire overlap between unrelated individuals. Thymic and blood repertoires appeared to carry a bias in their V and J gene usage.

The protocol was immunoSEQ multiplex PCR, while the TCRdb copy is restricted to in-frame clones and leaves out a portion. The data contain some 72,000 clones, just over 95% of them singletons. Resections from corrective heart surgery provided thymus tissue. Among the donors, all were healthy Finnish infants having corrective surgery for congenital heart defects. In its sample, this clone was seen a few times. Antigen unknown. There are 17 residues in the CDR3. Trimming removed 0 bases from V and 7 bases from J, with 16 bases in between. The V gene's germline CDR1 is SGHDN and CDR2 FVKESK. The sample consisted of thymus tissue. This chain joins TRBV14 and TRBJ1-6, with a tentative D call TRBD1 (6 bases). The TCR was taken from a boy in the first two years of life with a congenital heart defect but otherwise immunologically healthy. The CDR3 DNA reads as TGTGCCAGCAGCCAAGATCTGATTAGCAGGGGAAATTCACCCCTCCACTTT. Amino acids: CASSQDLISRGNSPLHF.